The source of this T cell receptor beta chain is a study of T cell repertoires in cytomegalovirus infection. On the study more broadly: Public TCR beta signature analysis indicated the presence of both CMV infection and matching HLA type.

The CDR3 is made up of 14 amino acids. Germline V gene sequence: CDR1 SGHTA, CDR2 FQGTGA. V gave up 4 bases and J gave up 1 base, with 10 bases separating them. About this clonotype itself: Its antigen is not identified.

TCRdb reprocessed the reads with MiXCR, giving one entry per CDR3 protein. The repertoire consists of about 52,000 distinct CDR3 sequences, with over 15% occurring once and the leading ten covering roughly 67%. The chain carries TRBV7-3 and TRBJ1-2; D might be TRBD1 (5 bases). The material sequenced was CD8+ T cells from cultured PBMCs, taken from culture after CMV antigen stimulation. The TCR originated in a human donor in good health (CMV status not recorded). Some clones in this sample may be carry-over from other donors' samples. CDR3 coding DNA: TGTGCCAGCAGCTCCTTCAGGGATAACTATGGCTACACCTTC. Its protein is CASSSFRDNYGYTF.